The entry below gives a single T cell receptor beta chain sequence along with its context. The data belong to a study of blood T cell repertoires in COVID-19. Study context: Samples came from the United States, Italy and Spain, spanning acute and convalescent COVID-19. T cells, B-cell-depleted T cells, or PBMCs provided the cDNA or gDNA that served as material.

Original analysis: Amplified reference gene primers provided the basis for estimating nucleated cell counts. The data were produced by immunoSEQ multiplex PCR, yet TCRdb's version contains in-frame clones alone and is incomplete. V and J calls and clone size are as listed in that table; D and trimming were resolved from the DNA. The sample yields 200,000 to 250,000 clones, roughly 80% seen once. V shed 6 bases and J shed 2 bases, with 13 bases lying between them. This CDR3 comprises 14 residues. CDR1 is MNHEY and CDR2 is SVGAGI in the germline V gene. The chain joins TRBV6-5 to TRBJ1-2; no reliable D call. Sequencing was done on a sample of peripheral blood. This receptor was taken from a woman in her forties with active or convalescent COVID-19. In nucleotides, the CDR3 is TGTGCCAGCAGCCTGGGCAGGTCAAACTATGGCTACACCTTC. It codes for CASSLGRSNYGYTF.